A selection of T cell receptor beta chains follows, all from one sample in a study of CXCR3-negative and CXCR3-positive naive CD8 T cells. Reanalyzing the 5' RACE reads, TCRdb keeps one entry per CDR3 protein, without DNA. The listing contains 75,000 to 100,000 distinct CDR3 sequences. The sequenced sample was naive CXCR3- CD8+ T cells from blood. Receptor source: a human donor in good health. Some clones in this sample may be carry-over from other donors' samples. CDR3s include the opening cysteine and the closing phenylalanine or tryptophan.

v_gene: TRBV4-1; j_gene: TRBJ2-7; CDR3aa: CASSQEWPTGYEQYF
v_gene: TRBV7-9; j_gene: TRBJ2-2; CDR3aa: CASSLQDTGELFF
v_gene: TRBV20-1; j_gene: TRBJ1-1; CDR3aa: CSADRTSTVNTEAFF
v_gene: TRBV28; j_gene: TRBJ2-2; CDR3aa: CASSSIRTNTGELFF
v_gene: TRBV28; j_gene: TRBJ2-2; CDR3aa: CASRSITGDGMAGELFF
v_gene: TRBV6-2/TRBV6-3; j_gene: TRBJ2-5; CDR3aa: CASSPLRETQYF
v_gene: TRBV27; j_gene: TRBJ2-7; CDR3aa: CASSLQGAYEQYF
v_gene: TRBV19; j_gene: TRBJ1-1; CDR3aa: CASRRIGRENTEAFF
v_gene: TRBV29-1; j_gene: TRBJ2-7; CDR3aa: CSVVTGAQEQYF
v_gene: TRBV4-3; j_gene: TRBJ1-6; CDR3aa: CASSQEFLYSPLHF
v_gene: TRBV28; j_gene: TRBJ2-3; CDR3aa: CASSFSVGDTDTQYF
v_gene: TRBV7-3; j_gene: TRBJ2-7; CDR3aa: CASSLTGCLLSYEQYF